One and the same sample provided the 23 T cell receptor beta chains below, sequenced in a study of blood T cell repertoires in COVID-19. Produced via immunoSEQ multiplex PCR; TCRdb's table is partial and in-frame only. The sample gives just over 45,000 clones, about 87% of which show up once; more than 4% is in the top ten. The sequenced sample consisted of peripheral blood. The receptors here all came from a human donor in a cohort sampled during active COVID-19.

The CDR3 DNA reads TGCAGCGCCCAGGAACTAGCGGGAGAGACCCAGTACTTC. Translation gives CSAQELAGETQYF. V and J are TRBV29-1 and TRBJ2-5; 9 bases are shared with TRBD2. This CDR3 contains 13 residues. Trimming took 7 bases from V and 4 from J; bases not matched to a gene: 7. Looked up from germline, CDR1 is SQVTM and CDR2 is ANQGSEA. Complete variable domain (other parts from reference TRBV29-1 and TRBJ2-5): SAVISQKPSRDICQRGTSLTIQCQVDSQVTMMFWYRQQPGQSLTLIATANQGSEATYESGFVIDKFPISRPNLTFSTLTVSNMSPEDSSIYLCSAQELAGETQYFGPGTRLLVL.

The chain employs TRBV9 and TRBJ2-7; weak D call: TRBD2 (5 bases). The V gene lost 4 bases and the J gene lost 2 bases, with 16 bases spanning the gap. The germline gives CDR1 SGDLS, CDR2 YYNGEE. The CDR3 loop spans 15 amino acids. The CDR3 sequence is CASSPTPTSTYEQYF. DNA of the CDR3: TGTGCCAGCAGCCCGACCCCAACTAGTACCTACGAGCAGTACTTC.

The chain links TRBV6-2 or TRBV6-3 to TRBJ2-1; tentatively, D is TRBD2 (6 bases). The CDR3 is 17 amino acids. Germline loops: CDR1 MNHEY, CDR2 SVGEGT. V was clipped by 2 bases and J by 1 base, with 15 bases between them. The CDR3 reads CASSYGLGGISYNEQFF. The CDR3 DNA reads as TGTGCCAGCAGTTACGGACTTGGCGGGATATCCTACAATGAGCAGTTCTTC.

The chain joins TRBV6-5 to TRBJ2-7; the match to TRBD2 covers 8 bases. This CDR3 region has 16 residues. CDR1 and CDR2 (germline): MNHEY, SVGAGI. V was pared by 2 bases and J by 4 bases, with 10 bases of the junction left unmatched. The CDR3 loop is CASSYGSRGRIYEQYF. CDR3 nucleotides: TGTGCCAGCAGTTACGGCTCTCGCGGGAGGATTTACGAGCAGTACTTC.

The chain recombines TRBV4-1 with TRBJ2-7, with a possible D match to TRBD2 (6 bases). In germline, CDR1 is MGHRA, CDR2 YSYEKL. Trimming left V 5 bases short and J 6 bases short, with 29 bases between. The CDR3 sequence is 18 residues long. The CDR3 sequence is CASSSLPLVRRVPPEQYF. CDR3 coding DNA: TGCGCCAGCAGCTCTCTTCCTCTGGTCCGGAGGGTTCCACCCGAGCAGTACTTC.

The chain recombines TRBV2 with TRBJ1-5, with 9 nucleotides matching TRBD1. Germline V CDR1 and CDR2: SNHLY, FYNNEI. The CDR3 is made up of 16 amino acids. V lost 6 bases to trimming and J lost 1 base; unmatched junction nucleotides: 7. CDR3 amino acids: CASRGDREESNQPQHF. The DNA of the CDR3 is TGTGCCAGCAGGGGGGACAGGGAGGAGAGCAATCAGCCCCAGCATTTT.

V and J are TRBV7-2 and TRBJ2-7; 7 positions match TRBD1. V was clipped by 1 base and J by 6 bases; unmatched bases: 3. The CDR3 spans 13 residues. The V gene's germline CDR1 is SGHTA and CDR2 FQGNSA. CDR3 residues: CASSLEAGGEQYF. CDR3 nucleotides: TGTGCCAGCAGCTTAGAGGCAGGGGGCGAGCAGTACTTC.

The V call is TRBV27, the J call TRBJ2-1, with TRBD2 matching 10 bases. The CDR3 totals 16 residues. J lost 4 bases, V lost 4 bases, and 7 bases had no gene match. CDR1 is MNHEY and CDR2 is SMNVEV in the germline V gene (reference sequence). The CDR3 coding sequence is TGTGCCAGCAGTTCAGGGCGGACTAGCGGATACAATGAGCAGTTCTTC. This codes for CASSSGRTSGYNEQFF.

This chain connects TRBV7-6 to TRBJ2-7, with 7 bases fitting TRBD2. Germline lookup yields CDR1 SGHVS and CDR2 FNYEAQ. With V trimmed by 3 bases and J by 4 bases, 12 bases remained unmatched. The CDR3 has 16 amino acids. The CDR3 sequence: CASSFPPAGDMYEQYF. DNA of the CDR3: TGTGCCAGCAGCTTCCCGCCGGCGGGAGATATGTACGAGCAGTACTTC.

This rearrangement joins TRBV5-4 to TRBJ1-1, with TRBD1 identical over 8 bases. The CDR3 has 16 residues. V shed 2 bases, J shed 5 bases, and the junction held 11 bases outside the gene matches. CDR1 and CDR2 (germline): SGHNT, YYREEE (reference sequence). The CDR3 region is CASSLVAGGLGTEAFF. In DNA, the CDR3 is TGTGCCAGCAGCTTAGTGGCAGGGGGCTTGGGGACTGAAGCTTTCTTT. Full variable domain (rest looked up from reference TRBV5-4 and TRBJ1-1): ETGVTQSPTHLIKTRGQQVTLRCSSQSGHNTVSWYQQALGQGPQFIFQYYREEENGRGNFPPRFSGLQFPNYSSELNVNALELDDSALYLCASSLVAGGLGTEAFFGQGTRLTVV.

The chain employs TRBV5-4 and TRBJ2-5, with TRBD2 identical over 10 bases. Germline V gene data show CDR1 as SGHNT and CDR2 as YYREEE (reference sequence). There are 14 residues in the CDR3. The CDR3 nucleotides are TGTGCTGATGGGCTAGCGGGAGTCCAAGAGACCCAGTACTTC. Translating it yields CADGLAGVQETQYF. The whole variable domain, remainder taken from reference TRBV5-4 and TRBJ2-5, is ETGVTQSPTHLIKTRGQQVTLRCSSQSGHNTVSWYQQALGQGPQFIFQYYREEENGRGNFPPRFSGLQFPNYSSELNVNALELDDSALYLCADGLAGVQETQYFGPGTRLLVL.

The chain recombines TRBV2 with TRBJ2-1; 11 bases match TRBD2. Trimming took 9 bases from V and 5 from J; bases not matched to a gene: 3. The germline gives CDR1 SNHLY, CDR2 FYNNEI. The CDR3 covers 13 residues. In DNA form, the CDR3 reads TGTGCCAGAGGGACTAGCGGAGACAATGAGCAGTTCTTC. The encoded protein is CARGTSGDNEQFF.

This clone was recorded once. V gene TRBV20-1 combines with J gene TRBJ2-3; 7 positions match TRBD2. The trim removed 3 bases at V and 6 bases at J, leaving 9 bases unmatched. The germline CDR1 and CDR2 sequences are DFQATT and SNEGSKA (reference sequence). The CDR3 totals 14 residues. The CDR3 region is CSASRAGVPDTQYF. DNA for the CDR3: TGCAGTGCTAGTCGGGCGGGAGTCCCCGATACGCAGTATTTT.

This clone was seen a handful of times. This rearrangement joins TRBV18 to TRBJ2-1; D gene ambiguous. CDR3 length: 15 amino acids. The V gene's germline CDR1 is KGHSH and CDR2 LQKENI. The germline V and J ends were trimmed by 2 bases and 0 bases, with 8 bases remaining between them. The CDR3 loop is CASSPSVISYNEQFF. The CDR3 DNA reads as TGTGCCAGCTCACCATCGGTAATCTCCTACAATGAGCAGTTCTTC.

The V gene is TRBV28, the J gene TRBJ2-7; 10 positions match TRBD2. This CDR3 has 16 residues. The V gene end was trimmed by 6 bases and the J gene end by 2 bases; junction bases not matched to a gene: 10. From germline, CDR1 is MDHEN and CDR2 SYDVKM. CDR3 loop: CASSPRTSGYTYEQYF. The CDR3 nucleotides read TGTGCCAGCAGCCCGAGGACTAGCGGATATACCTACGAGCAGTACTTC.

This sequence joins TRBV3-1 (or the pseudogene TRBV3-2) and TRBJ1-5; D is unresolved. Germline CDR1 LGHDT, CDR2 YNNKEL (reference sequence). Trimming pared 2 bases from V and 2 bases from J, leaving 10 bases between. CDR3 size: 15 residues. The CDR3 nucleotides read TGTGCCAGCAGCCAAAACAGAGTTGGCAATCAGCCCCAGCATTTT. Its translation: CASSQNRVGNQPQHF.

The chain recombines TRBV5-1 with TRBJ2-6, with D uncertain. This CDR3 spans 15 amino acids. Deletions cut 9 bases from V and 2 bases from J, with 15 bases between. Germline V gene lookup returns CDR1 SGHRS and CDR2 YFSETQ. DNA of the CDR3: TGCGCCACTTTTCCCGGTGGGCCTGGGGCCAACGTCCTGACTTTC. Its translation: CATFPGGPGANVLTF.

This chain connects TRBV5-1 to TRBJ2-2, with D maybe TRBD1 (7 bases). The V and J ends lost 4 bases and 5 bases respectively, with 21 bases between them. The CDR3 contains 17 residues. Germline CDR1 and CDR2: SGHRS and YFSETQ. The CDR3 bases are TGCGCCAGCAGCGACCTATCCTACCAGGGGGGAACCGGGGAGCTGTTTTTT. Its protein is CASSDLSYQGGTGELFF.

This clone occurred a few times. The chain combines TRBV19 with TRBJ2-3; 11 bases match TRBD2. Germline CDR1 reads LNHDA; CDR2 reads SQIVND (reference sequence). V lost 2 bases to trimming and J lost 1 base; unmatched junction nucleotides: 5. The CDR3 contains 17 residues. CDR3 DNA: TGTGCCAGTAGTATAAGATCACTAGCGGGAGGCACAGATACGCAGTATTTT. This codes for CASSIRSLAGGTDTQYF. Variable domain in full (rest from reference TRBV19 and TRBJ2-3): DGGITQSPKYLFRKEGQNVTLSCEQNLNHDAMYWYRQDPGQGLRLIYYSQIVNDFQKGDIAEGYSVSREKKESFPLTVTSAQKNPTAFYLCASSIRSLAGGTDTQYFGPGTRLTVL.

The chain recombines TRBV24-1 with TRBJ1-2; 7 bases agree with TRBD1. The trim removed 3 bases at V and 4 bases at J, leaving 4 bases unmatched. The germline V gene encodes CDR1 KGHDR and CDR2 SFDVKD. This CDR3 has 14 amino acids. The CDR3 loop is CATSDIGTAYGYTF. The CDR3 nucleotides are TGTGCCACCAGTGATATCGGGACAGCCTATGGCTACACCTTC.

The chain has TRBV10-3 and TRBJ2-3, with 8 bases fitting TRBD1. Germline CDR1 and CDR2: ENHRY and SYGVKD. The trim removed 10 bases at V and 5 bases at J, leaving 11 bases unmatched. The CDR3 contains 14 residues. CDR3 coding DNA: TGTGCCACTCAGGGGGCCGGTGTCGGAGATACGCAGTATTTT. Protein product: CATQGAGVGDTQYF.

The gene calls are TRBV5-1 and TRBJ2-2; TRBD2 matches 9 bases. CDR3 length equals 16 residues. CDR1 and CDR2 (germline): SGHRS, YFSETQ. The trim removed 0 bases at V and 4 bases at J, leaving 4 bases unmatched. The CDR3: CASSLGASGITGELFF. In DNA form, the CDR3 reads TGCGCCAGCAGCTTGGGGGCTAGCGGGATCACCGGGGAGCTGTTTTTT. Supplemented by reference TRBV5-1 and TRBJ2-2, the full variable domain reads KAGVTQTPRYLIKTRGQQVTLSCSPISGHRSVSWYQQTPGQGLQFLFEYFSETQRNKGNFPGRFSGRQFSNSRSEMNVSTLELGDSALYLCASSLGASGITGELFFGEGSRLTVL.

The chain recombines TRBV6-5 with TRBJ1-1; the D gene is possibly TRBD1 (6 bases). The CDR3 loop spans 14 amino acids. Looked up from germline, CDR1 is MNHEY and CDR2 is SVGAGI. Trimming cost V 7 bases and J 5 bases, with 17 bases left between them. The CDR3 nucleotides read TGTGCCAGCACTCTAAGCAGGGGTTGGACTGAAGCTTTCTTT. Translating gives CASTLSRGWTEAFF.